Listed below are T cell receptor beta chains from one sample, sequenced in a study of regulatory T cells in long-lasting Graves disease. TCRdb re-called the multiplex PCR reads with MiXCR, one entry per CDR3 protein. The table shows hundreds of thousands of distinct CDR3 sequences, with roughly 13% occurring only once. These data also featured in a second study, about T cells in Graves' hyperthyroidism and ophthalmopathy.

The specimen was peripheral blood mononuclear cells (PBMCs), collected at new diagnosis, from a patient treated with antithyroid drugs. The source of these receptors is a man aged 30 to 45 with Graves disease. Each CDR3 is given with its conserved first and last residue. D genes are given only for firm matches. Rows give clone size only sometimes, using once, few, many, or a class for an expanded clone.

abundance,j_gene,d_gene,v_gene,CDR3aa,CDR3nt
many,TRBJ2-1,TRBD2,TRBV12-3/TRBV12-4,CASSFPGGHNEQFF,TGTGCCAGCAGTTTCCCGGGAGGACACAATGAGCAGTTCTTC
many,TRBJ1-1,-,TRBV20-1,CSARGGSNTEAFF,TGCAGTGCTAGGGGGGGCAGTAACACTGAAGCTTTCTTT
-,TRBJ2-2,TRBD2,TRBV10-3,CAIPGKSGRADTGELFF,TGTGCCATTCCCGGAAAGAGCGGGAGGGCCGACACCGGGGAGCTGTTTTTT
-,TRBJ2-4,TRBD2,TRBV5-1,CATRSGRDQGADIQYF,TGCGCCACCCGAAGTGGGAGGGATCAAGGGGCGGACATTCAGTACTTC
many,TRBJ2-5,-,TRBV12-3/TRBV12-4,CASSLGARGGETQYF,TGTGCCAGCAGTTTAGGGGCCAGGGGTGGAGAGACCCAGTACTTC
many,TRBJ2-5,TRBD2,TRBV20-1,CSARSAWASGIQETQYF,TGCAGTGCTAGGTCGGCGTGGGCTAGCGGAATTCAAGAGACCCAGTACTTC
many,TRBJ2-1,TRBD2,TRBV12-3/TRBV12-4,CASSVGLAGGYAYNEQFF,TGTGCCAGCAGTGTCGGACTAGCGGGAGGTTACGCCTACAATGAGCAGTTCTTC
many,TRBJ2-7,-,TRBV30,CAWSGGQKYEQYF,TGTGCCTGGAGTGGAGGGCAGAAATACGAGCAGTACTTC
few,TRBJ2-2,-,TRBV6-1,CASSDGIWAGELFF,TGTGCCAGCAGTGACGGGATTTGGGCCGGGGAGCTGTTTTTT
many,TRBJ2-1,-,TRBV27,CASSYILPYNEQFF,TGTGCCAGCAGTTACATCCTTCCCTACAATGAGCAGTTCTTC
-,TRBJ1-2,-,TRBV19,CASTEGNLYGYTF,TGTGCCAGTACCGAGGGGAACCTCTATGGCTACACCTTC
-,TRBJ2-3,TRBD1,TRBV6-1,CASRTGIITDTQYF,TGTGCCAGCAGGACAGGGATCATCACAGATACGCAGTATTTT
many,TRBJ1-1,TRBD1,TRBV6-1,CASRPVDRESEAFF,TGTGCCAGCAGACCAGTGGACAGGGAGAGTGAAGCTTTCTTT
many,TRBJ2-2,-,TRBV12-3/TRBV12-4,CASRPHSNTGELFF,TGTGCCAGCAGACCTCATTCAAACACCGGGGAGCTGTTTTTT
many,TRBJ1-1,-,TRBV5-1,CASSLDPSVETEAFF,TGCGCCAGCAGCCTTGATCCCTCGGTGGAAACTGAAGCTTTCTTT
many,TRBJ2-2,TRBD1,TRBV12-3/TRBV12-4,CASSWDRSTGELFF,TGTGCCAGCAGTTGGGACAGGTCGACCGGGGAGCTGTTTTTT
-,TRBJ2-1,-,TRBV30,CAWSVRGTAGYNEQFF,TGTGCCTGGAGTGTACGGGGGACAGCGGGCTACAATGAGCAGTTCTTC
-,TRBJ2-7,-,TRBV10-2,CASSRAERDISYEQYF,TGCGCCAGCTCCCGAGCGGAGAGGGACATATCCTACGAGCAGTACTTC
many,TRBJ2-1,-,TRBV7-3,CASSPLLGGPLGNEQFF,TGTGCCAGCAGCCCCCTCTTGGGGGGGCCACTCGGGAATGAGCAGTTCTTC
many,TRBJ2-1,TRBD2,TRBV5-1,CASSPPSGSNNEQFF,TGCGCCAGCAGCCCCCCTAGCGGAAGCAACAATGAGCAGTTCTTC
many,TRBJ2-1,TRBD2,TRBV6-2/TRBV6-3,CASSYDAHRLAGDNEQFF,TGTGCCAGCAGTTACGATGCCCACAGACTAGCGGGAGACAATGAGCAGTTCTTC
many,TRBJ1-1,-,TRBV12-5,CASGFGENTEAFF,TGTGCTAGTGGTTTCGGAGAGAACACTGAAGCTTTCTTT
few,TRBJ2-7,TRBD1,TRBV9,CASSVRTGVPYEQYF,TGTGCCAGCAGCGTCCGGACAGGGGTGCCTTACGAGCAGTACTTC
-,TRBJ1-6,-,TRBV20-1,CSARAPPQSSYNSPLHF,TGCAGTGCTAGAGCGCCCCCGCAGAGCTCCTATAATTCACCCCTCCACTTT